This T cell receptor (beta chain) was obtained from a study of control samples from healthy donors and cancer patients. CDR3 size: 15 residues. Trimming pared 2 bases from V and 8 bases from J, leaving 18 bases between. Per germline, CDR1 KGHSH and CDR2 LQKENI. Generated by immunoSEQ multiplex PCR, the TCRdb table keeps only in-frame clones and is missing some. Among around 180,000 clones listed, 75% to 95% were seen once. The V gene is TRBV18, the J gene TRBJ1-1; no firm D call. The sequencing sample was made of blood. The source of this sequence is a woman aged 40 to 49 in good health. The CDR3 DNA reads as TGTGCCAGCTCACCAGCTTCCTTTATTAATACGGAAGCTTTCTTT. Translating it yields CASSPASFINTEAFF. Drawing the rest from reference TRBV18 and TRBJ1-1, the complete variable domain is NAGVMQNPRHLVRRRGQEARLRCSPMKGHSHVYWYRQLPEEGLKFMVYLQKENIIDESGMPKERFSAEFPKEGPSILRIQQVVRGDSAAYFCASSPASFINTEAFFGQGTRLTVV.